A selection of T cell receptor beta chains follows, all from one sample in a study of control samples from healthy donors and cancer patients. Profiling relied on immunoSEQ multiplex PCR, and the TCRdb table lists in-frame clones only, not all of them. The table includes 170,000 or so clones, approximately 92% detected once. Specimen: blood. The source of these receptors is a man in his thirties or forties in good health. The CDR3 runs from the conserved cysteine through the conserved F or W. A D gene is named only where the DNA matches it firmly. Not every row has a clone size; where given, it reads once, few, many or a size class.

few TRBJ2-3 TRBV29-1 NA CSVEDRLAHSTDTQYF TGCAGCGTTGAAGATCGGCTAGCGCACTCAACAGATACGCAGTATTTT
NA TRBJ1-4 TRBV10-3 NA CAISESPTNEKLFF TGTGCCATCAGTGAGTCCCCAACTAATGAAAAACTGTTTTTT
NA TRBJ2-3 TRBV7-8 TRBD1 CASRAGTGGPDTQYF TGTGCCAGCAGGGCCGGGACAGGGGGCCCAGATACGCAGTATTTT
NA TRBJ1-1 TRBV28 NA CASSPGGRGEAFF TGTGCCAGCAGTCCCGGGGGCCGGGGTGAAGCTTTCTTT
NA TRBJ2-7 TRBV5-6 NA CASSLGPGDEQYF TGTGCCAGCAGCTTGGGCCCTGGCGACGAGCAGTACTTC
NA TRBJ1-2 TRBV6-1 NA CASSEARGYGYTF TGTGCCAGCAGTGAAGCGCGGGGCTATGGCTACACCTTC
NA TRBJ2-1 TRBV5-5 NA CASSLGWGSFDEQFF TGTGCCAGCAGCTTGGGTTGGGGCAGTTTCGATGAGCAGTTCTTC
NA TRBJ1-1 TRBV18 NA CASSPGQLGKTEAFF TGTGCCAGCTCACCAGGACAGCTGGGTAAAACTGAAGCTTTCTTT
NA TRBJ2-7 TRBV28 TRBD1 CASSSAETGSYEQYF TGTGCCAGCAGTTCCGCGGAGACAGGGTCCTACGAGCAGTACTTC
NA TRBJ2-1 TRBV9 NA CASSTRDVFSSYNEQFF TGTGCCAGCAGCACACGGGACGTCTTCAGCTCCTACAATGAGCAGTTCTTC
NA TRBJ2-5 TRBV18 TRBD1 CASSPSGQGARETQYF TGTGCCAGCTCACCATCAGGACAGGGGGCGAGGGAGACCCAGTACTTC
NA TRBJ2-5 TRBV2 NA CASSVPPGETQYF TGTGCCAGCAGTGTCCCCCCGGGGGAGACCCAGTACTTC
NA TRBJ2-3 TRBV4-1 NA CASSQVYGAGPDTQYF TGCGCCAGCAGCCAAGTTTACGGGGCCGGCCCAGATACGCAGTATTTT
NA TRBJ2-2 TRBV15 NA CATSVGGNTGELFF TGTGCCACCAGCGTGGGGGGGAACACCGGGGAGCTGTTTTTT
NA TRBJ2-3 TRBV20-1 NA CSASFEHHTQYF TGCAGTGCTAGTTTCGAGCACCATACGCAGTATTTT
NA TRBJ1-1 TRBV23-1 TRBD1 CASSQPKGGGDTEAFF TGCGCCAGCAGTCAACCTAAAGGAGGGGGCGACACTGAAGCTTTCTTT
once TRBJ2-4 TRBV19 TRBD2 CASRIVRGGGENIQYF TGTGCCAGTAGGATCGTTCGGGGGGGTGGTGAGAACATTCAGTACTTC
NA TRBJ2-1 TRBV24-1 TRBD1 CATSAGQGAFEDEQFF TGTGCCACCAGTGCGGGACAGGGAGCCTTCGAGGATGAGCAGTTCTTC
NA TRBJ1-4 TRBV9 NA CASSPGGMELFF TGTGCCAGCAGCCCAGGCGGGATGGAACTGTTTTTT
NA TRBJ2-2 TRBV5-1 TRBD1 CASTPGQPNTGELFF TGCGCCAGCACGCCGGGACAGCCGAACACCGGGGAGCTGTTTTTT
NA TRBJ2-7 TRBV27 NA CASSFSVGSHEQYF TGTGCCAGCAGTTTTTCTGTAGGGAGCCACGAGCAGTACTTC
NA TRBJ1-4 TRBV19 NA CASSMQGLPNEKLFF TGTGCCAGTAGTATGCAGGGGTTGCCTAATGAAAAACTGTTTTTT
NA TRBJ2-1 TRBV6-5 NA CASSPGGNEQFF TGTGCCAGCAGTCCTGGGGGCAATGAGCAGTTCTTC
NA TRBJ1-1 TRBV11-2 TRBD1 CASSLDFGQGRTEAFF TGTGCCAGCAGCTTAGATTTTGGACAGGGGAGGACTGAAGCTTTCTTT
NA TRBJ1-3 TRBV4-3 NA CASSPQTQGNTIYF TGCGCCAGCAGCCCCCAGACTCAGGGAAACACCATATATTTT
NA TRBJ1-2 TRBV19 NA CASSTAGRTDYGYTF TGTGCCAGTAGTACGGCAGGGCGGACGGACTATGGCTACACCTTC
NA TRBJ1-2 TRBV2 TRBD1 CASAERDRGNGYTF TGTGCCAGCGCTGAACGGGACAGGGGCAATGGCTACACCTTC
NA TRBJ1-6 TRBV4-1 TRBD1 CASSQVWDQGQAYF TGCGCCAGCAGCCAAGTTTGGGACCAGGGACAGGCGTACTTT
NA TRBJ2-3 TRBV7-9 NA CASSQPTSTDTQYF TGTGCCAGCAGCCAACCGACTAGCACAGATACGCAGTATTTT
NA TRBJ2-4 TRBV2 NA CASSQDRGGWGKNIQYF TGTGCCAGCAGTCAAGATCGCGGGGGCTGGGGCAAAAACATTCAGTACTTC
NA TRBJ1-6 TRBV12-3/TRBV12-4 TRBD1 CASTTGVRSPLHF TGTGCCAGCACCACAGGGGTGCGATCACCCCTCCACTTT
NA TRBJ2-5 TRBV4-3 NA CASSQDVGRQETQYF TGCGCCAGCAGCCAAGACGTCGGCAGGCAAGAGACCCAGTACTTC
NA TRBJ1-1 TRBV7-9 NA CASSFMQPPNTEAFF TGTGCCAGCAGCTTTATGCAGCCACCTAACACTGAAGCTTTCTTT
NA TRBJ2-1 TRBV19 NA CASQNRDSLIGGQFF TGTGCCAGCCAAAACCGGGACTCCCTCATCGGGGGGCAGTTCTTC
once TRBJ2-3 TRBV6-5 TRBD1 CASTTRQGTQYF TGTGCCAGCACCACCCGACAGGGAACGCAGTATTTT
NA TRBJ1-2 TRBV6-5 NA CASRTSGDYGYTF TGTGCCAGCAGGACGTCAGGGGACTATGGCTACACCTTC
NA TRBJ2-7 TRBV4-2 NA CASSQYGAYEQYF TGTGCCAGCAGCCAATACGGAGCCTACGAGCAGTACTTC
NA TRBJ1-2 TRBV30 NA CAWSGTSWGYTF TGTGCCTGGAGTGGTACATCGTGGGGCTACACCTTC
NA TRBJ2-1 TRBV4-1 NA CASSQVGLAYNEQFF TGCGCCAGCAGCCAAGTGGGGCTTGCCTACAATGAGCAGTTCTTC
NA TRBJ1-5 TRBV2 NA CASSLLEDSNQPQHF TGTGCCAGCAGCTTACTGGAGGATAGCAATCAGCCCCAGCATTTT
NA TRBJ2-5 TRBV9 NA CASSPVGRVQETQYF TGTGCCAGCAGCCCCGTCGGGCGCGTCCAAGAGACCCAGTACTTC
NA TRBJ1-1 TRBV20-1 NA CSANREAEAFF TGCAGTGCGAACAGGGAAGCTGAAGCTTTCTTT
NA TRBJ2-7 TRBV6-4 TRBD1 CASSFRDSNYEQYF TGTGCCAGCAGTTTCCGGGACAGCAACTACGAGCAGTACTTC
NA TRBJ2-7 TRBV18 TRBD1 CASSPPGQYYEQYF TGTGCCAGCTCACCACCGGGACAGTACTACGAGCAGTACTTC
NA TRBJ1-1 TRBV6-4 NA CASRANGQPNTEAFF TGTGCCAGCAGAGCAAACGGACAGCCAAACACTGAAGCTTTCTTT
NA TRBJ1-6 TRBV28 NA CASSFEAGYNSPLHF TGTGCCAGCAGTTTTGAAGCAGGCTATAATTCACCCCTCCACTTT
once TRBJ2-7 TRBV5-1 TRBD1 CASSLTGTVTYEQYF TGCGCCAGCAGCCTCACCGGGACAGTAACCTACGAGCAGTACTTC
NA TRBJ1-1 TRBV30 NA CASQQNTEAFF TGTGCCTCCCAACAGAACACTGAAGCTTTCTTT
NA TRBJ1-1 TRBV19 NA CASISEGWYTEAFF TGTGCCAGTATCTCGGAGGGGTGGTACACTGAAGCTTTCTTT
NA TRBJ2-3 TRBV7-3 TRBD2 CASSSRLAGAGDTQYF TGTGCCAGCAGCTCTCGACTAGCGGGAGCGGGAGATACGCAGTATTTT
NA TRBJ2-7 TRBV5-1 NA CASSLVGGNEQYF TGCGCCAGCAGCTTGGTGGGGGGCAACGAGCAGTACTTT
NA TRBJ1-4 TRBV6-1 NA CASSEGFRRGAGEKLFF TGTGCCAGCAGTGAAGGTTTTAGGAGGGGCGCTGGTGAAAAACTGTTTTTT
NA TRBJ2-7 TRBV18 NA CASSPDNRGGHYEQYF TGTGCCAGCTCACCAGACAACCGAGGCGGACACTACGAGCAGTACTTC
NA TRBJ1-1 TRBV9 NA CASSVNSNTEAFF TGTGCCAGCAGCGTAAATTCGAACACTGAAGCTTTCTTT
NA TRBJ2-7 TRBV24-1 NA CATSRGVPPFFCQIVEQYF TGTGCCACCAGCAGAGGTGTCCCCCCTTTTTTTTGTCAGATAGTCGAGCAGTACTTC
NA TRBJ2-2 TRBV4-1 NA CASSQDYNTGELFF TGCGCCAGCAGCCAAGACTACAACACCGGGGAGCTGTTTTTT
NA TRBJ1-2 TRBV6-1 NA CASSEALDLSYTF TGTGCCAGCAGTGAAGCGCTTGACCTGAGCTACACCTTC
NA TRBJ2-2 TRBV7-8 NA CASSEGSLGTGELFF TGTGCCAGCAGCGAGGGATCTCTAGGCACCGGGGAGCTGTTTTTT
NA TRBJ1-2 TRBV9 TRBD1 CASSASDRSYNYGYTF TGTGCCAGCAGCGCCTCGGACAGGAGCTATAACTATGGCTACACCTTC